This T cell receptor beta chain was found in a study of radiotherapy plus CTLA-4 blockade in lung cancer. The data were produced by immunoSEQ multiplex PCR, yet TCRdb's version contains in-frame clones alone and is incomplete. The sample carries approximately 50,000 clones, about 80% recorded once. V dropped 0 bases and J dropped 0; count of bases not matched to a gene: 7. The CDR3 contains 16 residues. Per germline, CDR1 GTSNPN and CDR2 SVGIG (reference sequence). This clonotype originated in a human donor with non-small cell lung cancer whose response to radiotherapy plus ipilimumab could not be evaluated. The chain links TRBV30 to TRBJ1-2; TRBD1 aligns across 7 bases. The input for sequencing was peripheral blood, taken from a patient treated with radiotherapy plus ipilimumab. CDR3 nucleotide sequence: TGTGCCTGGAGTGTACAAGGACAGGTGTCTAACTATGGCTACACCTTC. Protein: CAWSVQGQVSNYGYTF.